This T cell receptor (beta chain) was recovered during a study of T cell responses to AZD1222 COVID-19 vaccine (dated by TCRdb to the early 2020s). Background on the whole study: TCR sequencing covered about 230 trial participants: roughly 200 given two doses of AZD1222 and around 25 given two doses of MenACWY control vaccine. Trial participants were enrolled by age into subgroups of 18-55, 56-69 and 70-plus years, and around 150, 28 and 57 TCR-sequenced participants, respectively, were included in these subgroups. Points the paper makes about the study in general: CD4 TCRs associated with the vaccine covered the entire spike protein, and the dominant responses were in regions 160-218 and 743-854. Because no day 14 peak-response samples were available, repertoires were characterized only after the peak T cell response. The 56-69-year group was small, and its depth increase did not reach significance, likely because of low power. Conclusions about previously exposed vaccinees are limited, since just a handful of AZD1222 recipients were seropositive for SARS-CoV-2 at baseline. Epitopes outside the regions mutated in the B.1.351 and B.1.1.7 variants were reportedly recognized by nearly half of the unique spike-specific TCRs. Participants were mostly white British and included more females than males, and it was suggested by the authors that clonal diversity may have been underestimated. After two AZD1222 doses, both the breadth and the depth of spike-specific TCRs were significantly higher than at day 0 and than in MenACWY recipients.

As concerns this clone: Its cognate antigen has yet to be identified. Per-base qualities were not stored, and no clone one base away is much larger.

The CDR3 starts with the cysteine, ends with the phenylalanine, and has 14 residues. CDR3 DNA only is kept here, 42 bases in frame from base 1. From a lookup of the germline V gene, CDR1 and CDR2 are SGHRS and YFSETQ. The V end gives up 4 bases and the J end 7 bases, leaving 7 bases in the junction not matched to a gene. The time point label here, explained by the study, means: about 28 days (+/-7) after the second vaccine dose. AZD1222 recipients given second doses at about 4 weeks or at about 12 weeks were pooled, since spike-specific TCR depth and breadth were not found to differ between the two schedules. Vaccinee samples were obtained from the UK trials COV001 and COV002, which included a single-blind randomized controlled phase 2/3 trial of AZD1222 (ChAdOx1 nCoV-19) in healthy adults. Trial participant PBMC samples were collected at day 0 and day 28 after the second dose for TCRbeta chain sequencing.

The CDR3 regions of human TCRbeta chains were analyzed by immunosequencing. The authors' pipeline ran thus. Repertoire TCRs were matched against a reference library of SARS-CoV-2-specific TCRs generated with the MIRA antigen-specificity platform. Breadth meant the fraction of unique TCRs that were SARS-CoV-2-associated, whereas depth meant the fraction of total T cells that were SARS-CoV-2-associated. Each spike-specific TCR was assigned to its reactive spike region and to a CD4 or CD8 class using the MIRA data. Log10-transformed breadth and depth values were compared by one-way ANOVA with Sidak's multiple comparisons tests. TCRdb mirrors the immuneACCESS table, restricted to in-frame sequences. Some clones are absent from its copies; in checked studies, under half trace to an unresolved V gene, and the reason for the others is unknown. That table gives V, J and clone size, and the DNA gave D and trimming. Within this sample are about 200,000 clones, with under 95% of them counted one time only. Jointly, the top ten make up less than 1.2% of the sample.

The chain uses TRBV5-1 and TRBJ1-4; 7 bases in the junction line up with TRBD1. The sequence came from an adult who received the AZD1222 COVID-19 vaccine. The sample here was peripheral blood, taken 28 days after the second AZD1222 dose. Here is the DNA: TGCGCCAGCAGCAACCAGGGGGGAGTTGAAAAACTGTTTTTT. Translated, it gives CASSNQGGVEKLFF. With the portions outside the CDR3 filled from the reference TRBV5-1 and TRBJ1-4 genes, the complete variable region becomes KAGVTQTPRYLIKTRGQQVTLSCSPISGHRSVSWYQQTPGQGLQFLFEYFSETQRNKGNFPGRFSGRQFSNSRSEMNVSTLELGDSALYLCASSNQGGVEKLFFGSGTQLSVL.